This TCR beta chain was retrieved from a study of T cells in Graves' hyperthyroidism and ophthalmopathy (dated by TCRdb to about 2019). Some background on the complete study: Peripheral blood was collected at initial diagnosis, before any treatment. To identify TCR V-J signatures that set the groups apart, the researchers used a discovery cohort of 100 patients, made up of 40 to 45 with Graves' ophthalmopathy and 57 with stable Graves' hyperthyroidism. Prospective prediction of ophthalmopathy was tested in an independent validation cohort consisting of fewer than 20 hyperthyroidism patients and 15 to 17 patients who later progressed to ophthalmopathy. The 75 to 100 discovery patients were randomly split 7:3 into training and test sets. Thyroid tissue and blood T-cell repertoires from several Graves' hyperthyroidism patients were also compared in the study. Once sampling was done, hyperthyroidism patients were given methimazole at a starting dose of 30 mg daily, whereas ophthalmopathy patients were given high-dose intravenous methylprednisolone. The paper describes TCR Vbeta CDR3 sequencing of 120 to 150 peripheral blood samples, made up of 43 ophthalmopathy patients, around 78 hyperthyroidism patients and some 17 progressor patients.

CDR1 and CDR2 (DFQATT, SNEGSKA) derive from the germline V gene (reference sequence). V is trimmed back by 6 bases and J by 5 bases, and the junction contains 15 bases that no gene match accounts for. The CDR3, cysteine through phenylalanine, is 15 amino acids long. The sequence is cut down to CDR3 DNA, 45 bases in frame from base 1. Amplification of TCR beta CDR3 regions was carried out from RNA transcripts. The first round of RT-PCR for the TCR CDR3 was performed with the HTBI primer set and the Qiagen OneStep RT-PCR kit. Libraries were constructed in a second round of multiplex PCR, after which size selection and purification were performed. Paired-end sequencing of the libraries was performed with 100 bp reads on an Illumina HiSeq2000. As for how the authors treated the data: Raw data were processed with SOAPnuke, discarding reads with adapters, uncalled bases, mean Phred below 15, or no exact constant-primer or identifier match. High-quality paired reads were merged with COPE v1.2.5, and unique nucleotide sequences were defined as clonotypes. Clonotypes were aligned to IMGT TRBV, TRBD and TRBJ reference segments using MiTCR v1.1. The analysis included only V-J combinations with a frequency above 0.0001, which together covered approximately 99% of the repertoires. A TCS score was defined as the ratio between F50 (clonal expansion) and ExV (chaos), using BLOSUM62-based TCRdist between CDR3 peptides within each V-J. Welch's t-statistics and random forest reduced 514 V-J features to roughly 13, which were used in a naive Bayes classifier (R e1071). Starting from the raw public reads, TCRdb applied fastp trimming at Q25, assembled clones with MiXCR and retained in-frame beta chains. Rows are combined by CDR3 protein, so each entry shows the most common genes and DNA. TCRdb, not the authors, supplied the V and J calls. This sample is represented by some 500,000 distinct CDR3 sequences; approximately 25% of them were singletons. The biggest ten clones account for around 11% of the sample.

This clonotype occurred many times. Its antigen remains unidentified. The sample holds no much larger clone one base away, and base qualities are not on file. What the research found in general, with its limitations: Most expanded thyroid clonotypes (frequency above 0.001) were also detected in blood, a finding suggesting that blood repertoires may reflect thyroid immune responses. Sample size was not statistically predetermined, and investigators were not blinded to group allocation. In validation, the model predicted progression to ophthalmopathy a median of roughly six months before onset, with 70% to 71% sensitivity and about 75% specificity. A model built on a 13 V-J signature distinguished ophthalmopathy from stable hyperthyroidism, reaching roughly 88% sensitivity and around 81% specificity in cross-validation and 80%/75% in testing.

Ophthalmopathy patients had moderately to severely active disease, with a Clinical Activity Score of 3 or more, a NOSPECS grade of 4 or more, and a disease duration of less than 3 months. Any patient with an uncontrolled infection, another autoimmune disease, pregnancy or lactation was excluded. Clinical symptoms, serum thyroxine and TRAb, thyroid ultrasound, and orbital computed tomography formed the basis for the diagnoses. PBMCs were separated from 10 ml of fresh peripheral blood using Ficoll-Paque density gradient centrifugation. Total RNA was extracted with Trizol reagent, and quality was checked on an Agilent 2100 Bioanalyzer.

Sequenced material: blood. The TCR was taken from a woman in her twenties or thirties with Graves' ophthalmopathy. The chain was built from TRBV20-1 and TRBJ1-1; TRBD1 fits 7 bases in the junction. The CDR3 in this case is CSALPFDRAWTEAFF. The DNA sequence reads TGCAGTGCACTTCCCTTCGACAGGGCGTGGACTGAAGCTTTCTTT.